This TCR beta chain is drawn from a study of vaccination effects on CD4 cells after COVID-19. Overall study: Each person got two doses of an mRNA SARS-CoV-2 vaccine, BNT162b2 or mRNA-1273.

Expansion with viral peptide pools was applied to antigen-specific CD4+ T cells by the ViraFEST assay prior to sequencing. CD4+ T cells were isolated after less than 12 days of culture. None of these healthy vaccinees had been infected with SARS-CoV-2 before vaccination. Every well got over 1.5 million PBMC, which were grown with around 9.2 IU/ml IL-2 and about 9.7 ug/ml peptides. On both days 3 and 7, half of the culture medium was replaced with IL-2 medium. Study-level results: Pronounced clonal contraction occurred in clones induced by infection and by vaccine late after vaccination.

CDR3 length equals 13 residues. Between the trimmed V and J ends, which lost 5 bases and 4 bases, there was a span of 9 bases. The germline V gene encodes CDR1 SNHLY and CDR2 FYNNEI. Clones were sequenced by immunoSEQ multiplex PCR, and TCRdb holds only the in-frame ones, with some missing. The top ten hold 9% to 15% of the sample, which has 74,000 or so clones, around 80% seen once. The count of this clone is one. The antigen remains undetermined. The V call is TRBV2, the J call TRBJ2-1; D is ambiguous. The sequenced sample was CD4+ T cells from PBMCs cultured with SARS-CoV-2 spike peptides, obtained before COVID-19 vaccination. The source of this sequence is a human donor who received a COVID-19 vaccine. CDR3 residues: CASSKWDYNEQFF. The DNA for the CDR3 is TGTGCCAGCAGTAAATGGGATTACAATGAGCAGTTCTTC.